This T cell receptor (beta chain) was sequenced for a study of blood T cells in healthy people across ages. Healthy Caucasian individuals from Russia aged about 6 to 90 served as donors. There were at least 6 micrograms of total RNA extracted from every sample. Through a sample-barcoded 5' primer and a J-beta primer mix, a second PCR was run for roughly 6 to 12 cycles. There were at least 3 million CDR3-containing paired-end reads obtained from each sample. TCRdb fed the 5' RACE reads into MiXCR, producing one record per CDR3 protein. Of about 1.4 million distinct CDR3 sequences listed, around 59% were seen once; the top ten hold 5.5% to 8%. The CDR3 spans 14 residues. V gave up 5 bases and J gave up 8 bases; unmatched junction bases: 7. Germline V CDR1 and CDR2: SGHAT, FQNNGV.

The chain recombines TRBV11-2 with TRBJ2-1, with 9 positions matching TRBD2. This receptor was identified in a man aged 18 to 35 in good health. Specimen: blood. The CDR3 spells CASSPAGGIYEQFF. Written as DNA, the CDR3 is TGTGCCAGCAGCCCAGCGGGGGGCATCTATGAGCAGTTCTTC.